This is a list of T cell receptor beta chains from one sample in a study of CD8 T cells in ankylosing spondylitis. TCRdb reanalysed the 5' RACE reads using MiXCR and keeps one entry per CDR3 protein. The table shows 240,000 or so distinct CDR3 sequences, with around 7.8% occurring only once. The specimen sequenced was blood, either unsorted or a sorted T cell fraction (not recorded which). All receptors derive from a male donor with ankylosing spondylitis or in good health (not recorded which). Both conserved end residues are part of each CDR3. D genes are given only for firm matches. Size is omitted from some rows. Given values are once, few, many or a class for expanded clones.

J gene,clone size,D gene,V gene,CDR3 protein,CDR3 DNA
TRBJ1-6,many,TRBD1,TRBV18,CASSLSGTDNSPLHF,TGTGCCAGCTCACTCTCCGGGACAGATAATTCACCCCTCCACTTT
TRBJ1-1,NA,TRBD1,TRBV7-9,CASSGRQGYDTEAFF,TGTGCCAGCAGCGGCCGACAGGGGTACGACACTGAAGCTTTCTTT
TRBJ1-4,few,TRBD1,TRBV12-3/TRBV12-4,CASSRSRTGRWATNEKLFF,TGTGCCAGCAGCAGGAGCAGGACAGGGCGGTGGGCAACTAATGAAAAACTGTTTTTT
TRBJ2-7,many,NA,TRBV20-1,CSASAEKISYEQYF,TGCAGTGCTAGTGCGGAGAAAATCTCCTACGAGCAGTACTTC
TRBJ2-7,many,TRBD2,TRBV2,CASTRDSGMNEQYF,TGTGCCAGCACCCGGGATAGCGGGATGAACGAGCAGTACTTC
TRBJ2-2,few,NA,TRBV7-8,CASSSTGQLANTGELFF,TGTGCCAGCAGCTCCACCGGACAACTTGCGAACACCGGGGAGCTGTTTTTT
TRBJ2-7,many,NA,TRBV20-1,CSARDPGSYEQYF,TGCAGTGCTAGAGATCCGGGTTCCTACGAGCAGTACTTC
TRBJ2-7,many,NA,TRBV5-1,CASSIDRSSYEQYF,TGCGCCAGCAGCATTGACAGGAGCTCCTACGAGCAGTACTTC
TRBJ2-1,few,TRBD2,TRBV4-3,CASSQEGGNSYNEQFF,TGCGCCAGCAGCCAAGAGGGAGGGAACTCCTACAATGAGCAGTTCTTC
TRBJ1-6,many,NA,TRBV20-1,CSATQGFRANSPLHF,TGCAGTGCTACCCAGGGGTTCAGGGCCAATTCACCCCTCCACTTT
TRBJ2-3,few,TRBD2,TRBV7-2,CASSSFGGDTQYF,TGTGCCAGCAGCTCATTCGGGGGGGATACGCAGTATTTT
TRBJ2-1,many,TRBD2,TRBV5-1,CASSLERENNEQFF,TGCGCCAGCAGCTTGGAGCGGGAGAACAATGAGCAGTTCTTC
TRBJ2-5,many,TRBD2,TRBV5-1,CASSLAISGTPETQYF,TGCGCCAGCAGCTTGGCCATTAGCGGGACTCCTGAGACCCAGTACTTC
TRBJ2-1,many,TRBD2,TRBV20-1,CSARDFRASGNEQFF,TGCAGTGCTAGAGATTTTAGGGCTAGCGGCAATGAGCAGTTCTTC
TRBJ2-5,many,TRBD2,TRBV12-3/TRBV12-4,CASRHTSGTYAETQYF,TGTGCCAGCAGACATACTAGCGGGACCTACGCGGAGACCCAGTACTTC
TRBJ2-3,many,TRBD1,TRBV27,CASTPYGGDRESTDTQYF,TGTGCCAGCACCCCTTATGGGGGGGACAGGGAGAGCACAGATACGCAGTATTTT
TRBJ1-2,many,TRBD1,TRBV12-3/TRBV12-4,CASTWGTVNYGYTF,TGTGCCAGCACCTGGGGGACAGTTAACTATGGCTACACCTTC
TRBJ2-3,NA,TRBD2,TRBV7-9,CASSKLAGGVTDTQYF,TGTGCCAGCAGCAAACTAGCGGGGGGCGTCACAGATACGCAGTATTTT
TRBJ2-7,few,NA,TRBV7-8,CASSHTGTTYEQYF,TGTGCCAGCAGCCATACCGGGACAACTTACGAGCAGTACTTC
TRBJ2-2,few,TRBD1,TRBV20-1,CSAAGQGRGTGELFF,TGCAGTGCTGCTGGACAGGGCCGAGGCACCGGGGAGCTGTTTTTT
TRBJ2-1,many,TRBD1,TRBV24-1,CATSDGQGAGTYNEQFF,TGTGCCACCAGTGATGGACAGGGGGCTGGCACCTACAATGAGCAGTTCTTC
TRBJ2-7,many,NA,TRBV9,CASSPAGAGASGEQYF,TGTGCCAGCAGCCCAGCAGGGGCGGGAGCCTCGGGAGAGCAGTACTTC